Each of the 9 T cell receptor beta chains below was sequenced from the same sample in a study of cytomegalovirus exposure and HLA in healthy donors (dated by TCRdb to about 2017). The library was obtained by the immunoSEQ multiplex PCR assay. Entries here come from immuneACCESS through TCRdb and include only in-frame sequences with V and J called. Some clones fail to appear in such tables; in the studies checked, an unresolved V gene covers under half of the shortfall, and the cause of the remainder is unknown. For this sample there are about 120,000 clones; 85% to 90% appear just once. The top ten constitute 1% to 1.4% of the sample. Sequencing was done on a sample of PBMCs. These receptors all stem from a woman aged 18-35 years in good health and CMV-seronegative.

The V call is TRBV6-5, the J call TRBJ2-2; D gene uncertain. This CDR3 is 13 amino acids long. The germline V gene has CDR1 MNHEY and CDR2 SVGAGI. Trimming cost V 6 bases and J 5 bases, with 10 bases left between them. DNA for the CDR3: TGTGCCAGCAGCCGAACCCGGACCGGGGAGCTGTTTTTT. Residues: CASSRTRTGELFF.

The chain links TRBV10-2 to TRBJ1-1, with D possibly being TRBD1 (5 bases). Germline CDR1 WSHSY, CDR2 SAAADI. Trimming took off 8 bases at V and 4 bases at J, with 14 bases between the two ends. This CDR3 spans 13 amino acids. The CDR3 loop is CASYGGDSTEAFF. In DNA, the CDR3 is TGCGCCAGCTATGGGGGGGATTCCACTGAAGCTTTCTTT.

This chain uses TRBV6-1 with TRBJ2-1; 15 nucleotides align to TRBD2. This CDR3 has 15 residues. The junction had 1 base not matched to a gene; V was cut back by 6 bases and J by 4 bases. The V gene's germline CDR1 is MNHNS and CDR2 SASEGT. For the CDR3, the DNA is TGTGCCAGCAGGGGACTAGCGGGAGGTTACAATGAGCAGTTCTTC. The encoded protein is CASRGLAGGYNEQFF.

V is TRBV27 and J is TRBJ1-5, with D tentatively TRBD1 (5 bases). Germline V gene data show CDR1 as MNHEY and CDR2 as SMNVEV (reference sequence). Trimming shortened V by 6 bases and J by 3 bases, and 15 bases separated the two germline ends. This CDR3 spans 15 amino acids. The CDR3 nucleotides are TGTGCCAGCAGAACGGGGGGGACGAACAATCAGCCCCAGCATTTT. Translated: CASRTGGTNNQPQHF.

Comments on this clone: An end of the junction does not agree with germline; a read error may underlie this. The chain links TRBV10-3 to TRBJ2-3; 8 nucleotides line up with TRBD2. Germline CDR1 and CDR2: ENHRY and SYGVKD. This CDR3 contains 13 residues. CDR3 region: CAVSGGGGDTQYF. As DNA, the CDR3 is TGTGCCGTCAGCGGGGGAGGGGGAGATACGCAGTATTTT.

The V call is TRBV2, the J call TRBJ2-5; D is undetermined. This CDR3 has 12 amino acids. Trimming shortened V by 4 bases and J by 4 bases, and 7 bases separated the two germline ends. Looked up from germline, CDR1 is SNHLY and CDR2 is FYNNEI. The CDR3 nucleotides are TGTGCCAGCAGTGGGGCCGGAGAGACCCAGTACTTC. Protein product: CASSGAGETQYF.

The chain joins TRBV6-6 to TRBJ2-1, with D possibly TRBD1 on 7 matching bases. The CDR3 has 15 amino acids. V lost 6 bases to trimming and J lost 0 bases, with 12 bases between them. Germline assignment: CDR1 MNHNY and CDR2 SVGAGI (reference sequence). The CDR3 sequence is CASSRQGGSYNEQFF. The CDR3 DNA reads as TGTGCCAGCAGCCGACAGGGAGGCTCCTACAATGAGCAGTTCTTC.

The CDR3 is CASSKDSPFNTEAFF. CDR3 coding DNA: TGTGCCAGCAGTAAGGACAGCCCTTTTAACACTGAAGCTTTCTTT. J is TRBJ1-1 and V is TRBV2, with D perhaps TRBD1 (6 bases). The CDR3 sequence is 15 residues long. Germline V CDR1 and CDR2: SNHLY, FYNNEI. V was shortened by 5 bases and J by 2 bases, with 15 bases between the two germline ends. Using reference TRBV2 and TRBJ1-1 for the parts outside the CDR3, the full variable domain is EPEVTQTPSHQVTQMGQEVILRCVPISNHLYFYWYRQILGQKVEFLVSFYNNEISEKSEIFDDQFSVERPDGSNFTLKIRSTKLEDSAMYFCASSKDSPFNTEAFFGQGTRLTVV.

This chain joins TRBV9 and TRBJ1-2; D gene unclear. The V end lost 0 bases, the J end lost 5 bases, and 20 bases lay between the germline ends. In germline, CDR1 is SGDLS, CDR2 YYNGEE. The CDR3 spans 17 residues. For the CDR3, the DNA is TGTGCCAGCAGCGTAGGGTTAGGGAGGACGAAGGGATATGGCTACACCTTC. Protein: CASSVGLGRTKGYGYTF.